This T cell receptor beta chain is from a study of OX40 agonist ivuxolimab in advanced cancers. Sequencing was performed with immunoSEQ multiplex PCR; in TCRdb, only in-frame clones are kept and a portion is missing. The sample lists around 67,000 clones; 88% were seen once. A note on this clone: The target antigen is unknown. This specimen includes other DNA sequences encoding the same CDR3.

Broader study findings: Blood T cells, both CD4+ and CD8+, expanded clonally by week 6 at 0.1 to 3.0 mg/kg.

The CDR3 loop spans 13 amino acids. The V gene's germline CDR1 is KGHSH and CDR2 LQKENI. Trimming took off 2 bases at V and 1 base at J, with 5 bases between the two ends. The rearrangement uses TRBV18 and TRBJ1-1, with D unresolved. Sequencing used CD4+ or CD8+ T cells sorted from blood, obtained in a trial of the OX40 agonist ivuxolimab. This clonotype was obtained from an adult with an advanced solid tumor such as melanoma, head and neck, liver or kidney cancer. This CDR3 is CASSPTENTEAFF. CDR3 sequence (DNA): TGTGCCAGCTCACCAACCGAGAACACTGAAGCTTTCTTT. Looking up the rest from reference TRBV18 and TRBJ1-1 gives the full variable domain: NAGVMQNPRHLVRRRGQEARLRCSPMKGHSHVYWYRQLPEEGLKFMVYLQKENIIDESGMPKERFSAEFPKEGPSILRIQQVVRGDSAAYFCASSPTENTEAFFGQGTRLTVV.